This T cell receptor (beta chain) was obtained from a study of T cell responses to AZD1222 COVID-19 vaccine. The method was immunoSEQ multiplex PCR; TCRdb's version includes in-frame clones alone and lacks a portion of them. The sample carries 100,000 to 150,000 clones, approximately 85% recorded once. General study points: Spike-wide coverage was observed for vaccine-associated CD4 TCRs, with dominant responses at 160-218 and 743-854. Increased Spike-specific TCR breadth and depth were observed after two AZD1222 doses. The donor cohort was predominantly white British with a female majority, and clonal diversity may have been underestimated.

After removal of 1 base from V and 3 bases from J, the junction contained 1 base not matched to a gene. This CDR3 is 14 amino acids long. CDR1 SGHAT and CDR2 FQNNGV come from the germline V gene. To note about this clone: The antigen remains undetermined.

The TCR was taken from an adult in good health. V gene TRBV11-2 combines with J gene TRBJ2-7; 9 bases map to TRBD1. This material consisted of peripheral blood, taken on day 0 of AZD1222 vaccination. CDR3 DNA sequence: TGTGCCAGCAGCTTAGGGGACAGGGACTACGAGCAGTACTTC. Translated: CASSLGDRDYEQYF.